Listed below are T cell receptor beta chains from one sample, sequenced in a study of cytomegalovirus exposure and HLA in healthy donors. Using immunoSEQ multiplex PCR, the repertoire was profiled, and TCRdb retains in-frame clones only, with some absent. The table includes approximately 130,000 clones, 60% to 80% detected once. Sequencing was done on a sample of PBMCs. The receptor set was obtained from a man aged 50-59 years in good health and CMV-seronegative. CDR3s include the opening cysteine and the closing phenylalanine or tryptophan. D genes are given only for firm matches. Clone size is given for some rows only: seen once, a few or many times, or a class if the clone is expanded.

length: 15
size: once
J: TRBJ2-5
V: TRBV4-2
D: -
CDR3: CASSQGNRAQETQYF

length: 15
size: -
J: TRBJ1-3
V: TRBV5-1
D: -
CDR3: CASSPGTYGGNTIYF

length: 13
size: -
J: TRBJ1-1
V: TRBV29-1
D: TRBD1
CDR3: CSGATGVGTEAFF

length: 20
size: -
J: TRBJ2-2
V: TRBV5-1
D: TRBD2
CDR3: CASSARQLFATSGPTGELFF

length: 15
size: -
J: TRBJ1-1
V: TRBV28
D: TRBD1
CDR3: CASSPGQGWITEAFF

length: 13
size: -
J: TRBJ2-1
V: TRBV28
D: TRBD2
CDR3: CASMVGGHNEQFF

length: 14
size: -
J: TRBJ2-7
V: TRBV6-6
D: -
CDR3: CASSYGGTGYEQYF

length: 17
size: -
J: TRBJ1-4
V: TRBV11-2
D: -
CDR3: CASSLLSGNRANEKLFF

length: 16
size: -
J: TRBJ2-5
V: TRBV9
D: TRBD2
CDR3: CASSVGSSGRRETQYF

length: 16
size: few
J: TRBJ2-2
V: TRBV28
D: -
CDR3: CASNPGPTQYGGELFF

length: 14
size: -
J: TRBJ1-1
V: TRBV11-2
D: -
CDR3: CASSLSTGNTEAFF

length: 16
size: once
J: TRBJ2-5
V: TRBV11-3
D: -
CDR3: CASSFGGPGGTETQYF

length: 14
size: -
J: TRBJ2-1
V: TRBV25-1
D: -
CDR3: CASSEVGGYNEQFF

length: 16
size: -
J: TRBJ2-2
V: TRBV11-3
D: TRBD1
CDR3: CASSPGQGKNTGELFF

length: 14
size: once
J: TRBJ2-2
V: TRBV25-1
D: -
CDR3: CASSEWKGPGELFF

length: 13
size: few
J: TRBJ2-1
V: TRBV5-6
D: TRBD2
CDR3: CASSLTSGDEQFF

length: 14
size: -
J: TRBJ1-2
V: TRBV28
D: TRBD1
CDR3: CASSYTGQIYGYTF

length: 16
size: few
J: TRBJ2-7
V: TRBV6-6
D: TRBD2
CDR3: CASSYDLGLAGYEQYF

length: 14
size: -
J: TRBJ2-7
V: TRBV7-8
D: TRBD2
CDR3: CASSLPSGNYEQYF

length: 14
size: few
J: TRBJ2-7
V: TRBV30
D: TRBD2
CDR3: CAGTSGLMIYEQYF

length: 16
size: -
J: TRBJ2-7
V: TRBV11-2
D: TRBD2
CDR3: CASSAEPGLSLSEQYF

length: 11
size: -
J: TRBJ2-7
V: TRBV18
D: TRBD1
CDR3: CASSPGTGWYF

length: 15
size: -
J: TRBJ2-7
V: TRBV9
D: TRBD1
CDR3: CASSVGGQTVYEQYF

length: 14
size: -
J: TRBJ1-5
V: TRBV27
D: -
CDR3: CASPNGVRNQPQHF

length: 13
size: -
J: TRBJ2-7
V: TRBV6-1
D: TRBD1
CDR3: CASTMTGGYEQYF

length: 15
size: -
J: TRBJ2-3
V: TRBV5-1
D: -
CDR3: CASSLNRAGADTQYF

length: 15
size: -
J: TRBJ2-7
V: TRBV5-8
D: -
CDR3: CASSLGSGLSYEQYF

length: 12
size: -
J: TRBJ2-7
V: TRBV2
D: TRBD2
CDR3: CASITSGYEQYF

length: 15
size: once
J: TRBJ1-3
V: TRBV5-4
D: TRBD1
CDR3: CASRDRTTAGNTIYF

length: 12
size: once
J: TRBJ2-3
V: TRBV6-1
D: -
CDR3: CASSEAGDTQYF

length: 15
size: -
J: TRBJ2-5
V: TRBV6-1
D: -
CDR3: CASSEALGAQETQYF

length: 15
size: -
J: TRBJ2-1
V: TRBV7-8
D: TRBD2
CDR3: CASSPSSGRIGEQFF

length: 15
size: -
J: TRBJ1-1
V: TRBV10-3
D: TRBD1
CDR3: CAISEPSRGKTEAFF

length: 16
size: -
J: TRBJ2-3
V: TRBV19
D: TRBD2
CDR3: CASMGASGSLGDTQYF

length: 15
size: -
J: TRBJ2-6
V: TRBV6-5
D: -
CDR3: CASSYSGAKANVLTF

length: 11
size: -
J: TRBJ2-7
V: TRBV6-5
D: -
CDR3: CASSSHYEQYF

length: 16
size: once
J: TRBJ1-4
V: TRBV19
D: TRBD1
CDR3: CASSRRAGTADEKLFF

length: 13
size: -
J: TRBJ2-1
V: TRBV7-2
D: -
CDR3: CASSFSPEGEQFF

length: 17
size: once
J: TRBJ2-7
V: TRBV27
D: TRBD2
CDR3: CANAEKLAGVFRCEQYF

length: 16
size: -
J: TRBJ2-1
V: TRBV5-1
D: TRBD2
CDR3: CASSLAGTRGSNEQFF

length: 13
size: -
J: TRBJ2-1
V: TRBV2
D: TRBD1
CDR3: CASSVWTGNEQFF

length: 13
size: -
J: TRBJ2-7
V: TRBV7-2
D: -
CDR3: CASSLFPAYEQYF

length: 14
size: -
J: TRBJ2-1
V: TRBV18
D: TRBD1
CDR3: CASSPGQGYNEQFF

length: 15
size: -
J: TRBJ2-7
V: TRBV7-9
D: -
CDR3: CASSLQEGSSYEQYF

length: 14
size: -
J: TRBJ2-2
V: TRBV19
D: -
CDR3: CASKEQGGIGELFF

length: 15
size: -
J: TRBJ2-2
V: TRBV7-8
D: TRBD2
CDR3: CASTLEREDTGELFF

length: 13
size: -
J: TRBJ1-1
V: TRBV2
D: -
CDR3: CASMSGMNTEAFF

length: 16
size: few
J: TRBJ1-1
V: TRBV19
D: TRBD1
CDR3: CASKLGQGSSRTEAFF

length: 15
size: few
J: TRBJ2-7
V: TRBV19
D: TRBD2
CDR3: CASSTGTSGRYEQYF

length: 15
size: -
J: TRBJ2-7
V: TRBV30
D: TRBD2
CDR3: CAWAIGTSESYEQYF

length: 14
size: -
J: TRBJ1-5
V: TRBV15
D: TRBD1
CDR3: CATSKDRINQPQHF

length: 15
size: -
J: TRBJ1-3
V: TRBV25-1
D: TRBD1
CDR3: CASTERTGYRNTIYF

length: 15
size: -
J: TRBJ2-1
V: TRBV27
D: TRBD1
CDR3: CASSFRGLSYNEQFF

length: 13
size: -
J: TRBJ2-5
V: TRBV11-2
D: -
CDR3: CASSRYQGETQYF

length: 14
size: -
J: TRBJ2-7
V: TRBV4-1
D: -
CDR3: CASSQDLGSGEQYF

length: 18
size: -
J: TRBJ2-7
V: TRBV4-3
D: -
CDR3: CASSQDHPITSRLNQQYF

length: 15
size: -
J: TRBJ1-2
V: TRBV10-1
D: TRBD1
CDR3: CASKLDRDANYGYTF

length: 15
size: -
J: TRBJ1-6
V: TRBV2
D: TRBD1
CDR3: CASSPDRTGNSPLHF

length: 13
size: -
J: TRBJ2-7
V: TRBV10-2
D: TRBD1
CDR3: CASKGQGAYEQYF

length: 16
size: -
J: TRBJ2-3
V: TRBV9
D: TRBD1
CDR3: CASSSRTGGSSDTQYF